This paragraph covers one TCR beta chain sequence. These data are taken from a study of blood T cell repertoires in COVID-19. Study information: Sites in the United States, Italy and Spain provided acute and convalescent COVID-19 samples. PBMCs, B-cell-depleted T cells, or T cells were the source of the cDNA or gDNA that made up the material.

In the original analysis: Researchers report that nucleated cell counts were estimated from reference gene primer amplification. TCRdb's copy holds only in-frame clones and misses some; the assay was immunoSEQ multiplex PCR. From that table come the V and J calls and clone size; the DNA was used to work out D and trimming. Among about 120,000 clones listed, about 80% were seen once. Germline values: CDR1 DFQATT, CDR2 SNEGSKA (reference sequence). Trimming cost V 3 bases and J 4 bases; bases outside gene matches: 10. CDR3 size: 15 residues. The chain is built from TRBV20-1 and TRBJ1-1; 8 positions agree with TRBD1. Sequencing was carried out using peripheral blood. The origin of this receptor is a man aged 65 to 85 with active or convalescent COVID-19. The CDR3, as DNA: TGCAGTGCTAGTCGGCAGGGGGCGCCCAGCACTGAAGCTTTCTTT. Residues: CSASRQGAPSTEAFF.